This TCR beta chain was recorded in a study of T cell responses to AZD1222 COVID-19 vaccine. Points from the study as a whole: Epitopes outside B.1.351 and B.1.1.7 mutated regions reportedly drew nearly half of spike TCRs. The donor group comprised mostly white British people and more females; the analysis possibly underestimated clonal diversity. All repertoire sampling was performed exclusively after the peak T cell response. Rises in breadth and depth of Spike-specific TCRs came after two AZD1222 doses.

Trimming shortened V by 0 bases and J by 1 base, and 10 bases separated the two germline ends. The CDR3 has 15 residues. From germline, CDR1 is SGHKS and CDR2 YYEKEE (reference sequence). With regard to this clone: The target antigen is unknown.

Data came from immunoSEQ multiplex PCR; TCRdb stores just in-frame clones and leaves some out. The table shows 180,000 or so clones, with over 80% occurring only once. This sequence was found in an adult who received the MenACWY meningococcal vaccine as a control. The rearrangement links TRBV5-5 to TRBJ1-1; no firm D call. The sample was peripheral blood, taken 28 days after the second dose of the MenACWY control vaccine. The CDR3 is CASSLGALRNTEAFF. In nucleotides, the CDR3 is TGTGCCAGCAGCTTGGGCGCCCTTCGGAACACTGAAGCTTTCTTT.